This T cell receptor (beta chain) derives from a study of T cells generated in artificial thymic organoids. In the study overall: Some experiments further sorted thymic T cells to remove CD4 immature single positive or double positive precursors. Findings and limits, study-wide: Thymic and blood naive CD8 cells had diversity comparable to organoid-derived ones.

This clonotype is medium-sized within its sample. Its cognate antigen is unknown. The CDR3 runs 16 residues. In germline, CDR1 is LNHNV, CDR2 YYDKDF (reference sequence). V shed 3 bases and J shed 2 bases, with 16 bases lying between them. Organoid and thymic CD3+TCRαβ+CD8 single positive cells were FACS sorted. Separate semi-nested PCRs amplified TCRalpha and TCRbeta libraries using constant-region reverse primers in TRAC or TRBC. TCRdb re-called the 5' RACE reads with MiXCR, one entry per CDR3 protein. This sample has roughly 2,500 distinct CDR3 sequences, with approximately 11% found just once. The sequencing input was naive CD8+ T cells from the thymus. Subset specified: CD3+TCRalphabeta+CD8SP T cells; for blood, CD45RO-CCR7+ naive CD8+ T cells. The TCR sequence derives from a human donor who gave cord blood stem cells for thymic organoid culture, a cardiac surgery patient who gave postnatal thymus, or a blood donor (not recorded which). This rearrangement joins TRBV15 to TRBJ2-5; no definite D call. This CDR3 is CATSSGTVDGQETQYF. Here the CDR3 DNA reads TGTGCCACCAGCAGCGGCACCGTAGACGGACAAGAGACCCAGTACTTC. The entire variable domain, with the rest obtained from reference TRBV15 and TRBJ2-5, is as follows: DAMVIQNPRYQVTQFGKPVTLSCSQTLNHNVMYWYQQKSSQAPKLLFHYYDKDFNNEADTPDNFQSRRPNTSFCFLDIRSPGLGDTAMYLCATSSGTVDGQETQYFGPGTRLLVL.